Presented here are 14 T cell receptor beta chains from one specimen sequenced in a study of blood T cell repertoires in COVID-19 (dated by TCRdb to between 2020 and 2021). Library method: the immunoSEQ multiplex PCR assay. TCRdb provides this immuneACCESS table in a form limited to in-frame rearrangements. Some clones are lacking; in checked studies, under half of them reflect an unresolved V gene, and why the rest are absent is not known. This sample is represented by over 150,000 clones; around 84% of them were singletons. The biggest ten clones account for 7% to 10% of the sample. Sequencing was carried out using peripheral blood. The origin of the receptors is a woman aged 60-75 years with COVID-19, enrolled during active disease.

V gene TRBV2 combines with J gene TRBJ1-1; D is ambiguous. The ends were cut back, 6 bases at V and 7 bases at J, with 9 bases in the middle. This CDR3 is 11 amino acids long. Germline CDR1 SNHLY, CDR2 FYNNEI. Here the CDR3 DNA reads TGTGCCAGCAGCGCACAGATTGAAGCTTTCTTT. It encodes CASSAQIEAFF.

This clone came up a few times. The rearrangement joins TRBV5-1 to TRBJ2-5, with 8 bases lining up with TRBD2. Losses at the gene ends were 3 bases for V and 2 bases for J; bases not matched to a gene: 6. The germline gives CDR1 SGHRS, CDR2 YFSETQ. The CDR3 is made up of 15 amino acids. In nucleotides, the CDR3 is TGCGCCAGCAGCTACCTGGGCGGGGGGCAAGAGACCCAGTACTTC. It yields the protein CASSYLGGGQETQYF.

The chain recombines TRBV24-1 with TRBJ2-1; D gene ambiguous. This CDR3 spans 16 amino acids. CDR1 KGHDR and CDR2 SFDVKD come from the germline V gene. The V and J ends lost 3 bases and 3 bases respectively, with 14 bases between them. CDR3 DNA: TGTGCCACCAGTGATAGCCCCTTAGAGGACTACAATGAGCAGTTCTTC. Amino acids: CATSDSPLEDYNEQFF.

CDR3 amino acids: CASSPDLVQPQHF. In DNA, the CDR3 is TGTGCCAGCAGCCCCGACTTGGTTCAGCCCCAGCATTTT. V gene TRBV12-3 or TRBV12-4 combines with J gene TRBJ1-5; D is unclear. V lost 6 bases, J lost 6 bases, and 12 bases lay in between. The CDR3 runs to 13 residues.

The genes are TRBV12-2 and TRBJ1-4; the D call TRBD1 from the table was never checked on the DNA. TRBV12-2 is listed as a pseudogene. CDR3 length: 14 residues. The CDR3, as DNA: TGTGCAAGTCGCTTATACAGGGGGCGGGAAAAACTGTTTTTT. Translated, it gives CASRLYRGREKLFF.

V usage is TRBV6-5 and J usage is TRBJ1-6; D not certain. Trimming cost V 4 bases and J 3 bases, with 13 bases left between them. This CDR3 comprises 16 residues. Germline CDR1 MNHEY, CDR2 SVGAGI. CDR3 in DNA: TGTGCCAGCAGTTTAATCGACATCCACTATAATTCACCCCTCCACTTT. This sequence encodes CASSLIDIHYNSPLHF.

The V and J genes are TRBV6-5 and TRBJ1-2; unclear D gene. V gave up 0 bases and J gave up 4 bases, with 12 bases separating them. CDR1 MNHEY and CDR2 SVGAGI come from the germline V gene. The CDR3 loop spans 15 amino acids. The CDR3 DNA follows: TGTGCCAGCAGTTACTCGGGCCAGATTTTCTATGGCTACACCTTC. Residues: CASSYSGQIFYGYTF.

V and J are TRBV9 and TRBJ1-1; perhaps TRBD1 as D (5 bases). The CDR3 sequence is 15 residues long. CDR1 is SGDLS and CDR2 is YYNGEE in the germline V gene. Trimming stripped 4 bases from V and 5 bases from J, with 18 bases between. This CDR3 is CASSSHQGWGTEAFF. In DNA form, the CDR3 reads TGTGCCAGCAGCTCCCATCAGGGCTGGGGTACTGAAGCTTTCTTT.

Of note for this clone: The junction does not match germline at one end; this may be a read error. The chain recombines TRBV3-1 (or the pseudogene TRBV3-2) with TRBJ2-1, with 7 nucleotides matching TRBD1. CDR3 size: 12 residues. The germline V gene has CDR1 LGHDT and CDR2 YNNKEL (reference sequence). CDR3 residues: CASSLYGAGGVF. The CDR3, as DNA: TGTGCCAGCAGCCTTTACGGGGCAGGGGGAGTCTTC.

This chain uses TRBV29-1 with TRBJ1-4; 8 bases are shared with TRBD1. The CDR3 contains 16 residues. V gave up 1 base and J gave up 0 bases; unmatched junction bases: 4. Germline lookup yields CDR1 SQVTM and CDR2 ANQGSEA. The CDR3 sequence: CSVEGGQGATNEKLFF. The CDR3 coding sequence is TGCAGCGTTGAAGGTGGACAGGGTGCAACTAATGAAAAACTGTTTTTT.

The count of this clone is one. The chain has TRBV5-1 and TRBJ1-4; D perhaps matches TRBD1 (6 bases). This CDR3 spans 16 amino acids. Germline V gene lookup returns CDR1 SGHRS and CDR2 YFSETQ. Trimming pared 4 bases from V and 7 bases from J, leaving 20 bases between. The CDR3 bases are TGCGCCAGCAGCACTCTCCCGGGGGGGGCTCGTGAAAAACTGTTTTTT. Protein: CASSTLPGGAREKLFF.

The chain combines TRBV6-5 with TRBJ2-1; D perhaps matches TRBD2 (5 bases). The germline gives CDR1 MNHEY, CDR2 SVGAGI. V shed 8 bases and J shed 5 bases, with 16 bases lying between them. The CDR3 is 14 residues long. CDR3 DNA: TGTGCCAGCCGTACTCCGAGGGCCAACAATGAGCAGTTCTTC. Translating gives CASRTPRANNEQFF.

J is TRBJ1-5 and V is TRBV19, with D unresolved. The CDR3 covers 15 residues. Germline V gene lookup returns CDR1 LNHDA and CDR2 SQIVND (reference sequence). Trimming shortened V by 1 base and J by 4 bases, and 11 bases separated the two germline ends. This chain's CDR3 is CASSIVDGENQPQHF. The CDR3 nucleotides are TGTGCCAGTAGTATAGTTGATGGAGAAAATCAGCCCCAGCATTTT.

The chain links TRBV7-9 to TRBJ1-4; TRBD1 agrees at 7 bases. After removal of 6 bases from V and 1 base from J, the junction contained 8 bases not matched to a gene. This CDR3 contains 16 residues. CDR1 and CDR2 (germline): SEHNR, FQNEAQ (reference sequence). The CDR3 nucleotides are TGTGCCAGCAGTTCGGGACAGACTGGAACTAATGAAAAACTGTTTTTT. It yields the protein CASSSGQTGTNEKLFF.